Detailed here is one TCR beta chain. What it recognizes is unknown. V was pared by 0 bases and J by 7 bases, with 11 bases between. Germline CDR1 and CDR2: LNHNV and YYDKDF (reference sequence). The CDR3 has 14 residues. Sequencing used immunoSEQ multiplex PCR; TCRdb keeps in-frame clones, though not all of them. The sample has approximately 17,000 clones, just under 90% seen once. This record belongs to a study of chemoradiotherapy in HPV16-positive cancers. Study-wide points: HPV-responsive T-cell expansion during chemoradiotherapy was linked to improved recurrence-free survival in HPV16-positive patients. The functional HPV-specific definition rests on just a couple of HPV16-positive patients.

Sample: blood, taken from a patient who underwent chemoradiotherapy. V is TRBV15 and J is TRBJ2-3, with D tentatively TRBD2 (5 bases). This sequence originates from a human donor with HPV-associated anogenital cancer. CDR3 DNA sequence: TGTGCCACCAGCAGAGAGGAAGGGAGCCATACGCAGTATTTT. Residues: CATSREEGSHTQYF.